The entry below describes one T cell receptor beta chain. Its antigen is still unknown. This sample is drawn from a study of T cell repertoires in ileal Crohn's disease. Study as a whole: Every patient was operated on for stricturing (about 60%) or penetrating (approximately 40%) complications.

Study-wide results and limits: Clonality above 26.8% at surgery always came with endoscopic recurrence. Sorted CD8 T cells held more high-frequency clones than CD4.

The data were produced by immunoSEQ multiplex PCR, yet TCRdb's version contains in-frame clones alone and is incomplete. Among thousands of clones, roughly three quarters were seen once, and the ten largest hold roughly 16%. The V gene's germline CDR1 is SEHNR and CDR2 FQNEAQ (reference sequence). The CDR3 is 17 amino acids. V shed 5 bases and J 4 bases; nucleotides not matched to a gene: 8. The sample consisted of ileal tissue. The TCR comes from an adult with Crohn's disease. The V call is TRBV7-9, the J call TRBJ2-2; 12 bases are shared with TRBD2. CDR3 amino acids: CASSPTSGGSPTGELFF. The CDR3 coding sequence is TGTGCCAGCAGCCCGACTAGCGGGGGCTCCCCCACCGGGGAGCTGTTTTTT.